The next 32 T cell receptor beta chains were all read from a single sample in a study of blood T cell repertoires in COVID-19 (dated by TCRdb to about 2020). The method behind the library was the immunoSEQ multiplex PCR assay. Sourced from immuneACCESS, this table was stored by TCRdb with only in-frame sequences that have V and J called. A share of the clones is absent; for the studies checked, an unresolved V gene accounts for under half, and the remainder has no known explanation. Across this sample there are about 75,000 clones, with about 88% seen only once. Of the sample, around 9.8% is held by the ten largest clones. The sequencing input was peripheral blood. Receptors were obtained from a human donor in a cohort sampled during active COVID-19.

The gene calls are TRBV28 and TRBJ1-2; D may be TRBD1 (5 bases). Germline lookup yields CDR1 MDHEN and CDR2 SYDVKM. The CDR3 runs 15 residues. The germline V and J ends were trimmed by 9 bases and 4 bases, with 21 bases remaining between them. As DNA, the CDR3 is TGTGCCAGTAGCCCCGGGGGGACCCTAAGCTATGGCTACACCTTC. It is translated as CASSPGGTLSYGYTF.

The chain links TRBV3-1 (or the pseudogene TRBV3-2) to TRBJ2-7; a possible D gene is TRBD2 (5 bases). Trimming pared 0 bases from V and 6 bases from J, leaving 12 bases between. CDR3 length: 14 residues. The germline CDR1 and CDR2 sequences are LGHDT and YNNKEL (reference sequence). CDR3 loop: CASSQDLGLAEQYF. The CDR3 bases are TGTGCCAGCAGCCAAGATCTCGGTCTAGCCGAGCAGTACTTC.

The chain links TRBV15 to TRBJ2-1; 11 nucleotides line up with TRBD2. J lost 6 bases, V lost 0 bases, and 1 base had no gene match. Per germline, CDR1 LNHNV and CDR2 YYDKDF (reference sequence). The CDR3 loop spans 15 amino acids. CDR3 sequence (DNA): TGTGCCACCAGCAGAGATAGCGGGGGGGCCAATGAGCAGTTCTTC. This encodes CATSRDSGGANEQFF.

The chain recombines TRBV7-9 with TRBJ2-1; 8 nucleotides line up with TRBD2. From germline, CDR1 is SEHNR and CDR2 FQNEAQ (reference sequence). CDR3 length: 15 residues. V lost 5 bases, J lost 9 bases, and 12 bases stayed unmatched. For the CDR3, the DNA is TGTGCCAGCAGCAGAACGGAGGGACTAGACTTTGAGCAGTTCTTC. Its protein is CASSRTEGLDFEQFF. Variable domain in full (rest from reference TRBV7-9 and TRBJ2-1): DTGVSQNPRHKITKRGQNVTFRCDPISEHNRLYWYRQTLGQGPEFLTYFQNEAQLEKSRLLSDRFSAERPKGSFSTLEIQRTEQGDSAMYLCASSRTEGLDFEQFFGPGTRLTVL.

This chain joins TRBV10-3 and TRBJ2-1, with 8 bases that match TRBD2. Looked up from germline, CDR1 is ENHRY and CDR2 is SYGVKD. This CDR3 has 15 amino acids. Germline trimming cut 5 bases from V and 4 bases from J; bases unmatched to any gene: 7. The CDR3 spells CAISRRGGLYNEQFF. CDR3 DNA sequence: TGTGCCATCAGTCGGCGCGGGGGGCTTTACAATGAGCAGTTCTTC.

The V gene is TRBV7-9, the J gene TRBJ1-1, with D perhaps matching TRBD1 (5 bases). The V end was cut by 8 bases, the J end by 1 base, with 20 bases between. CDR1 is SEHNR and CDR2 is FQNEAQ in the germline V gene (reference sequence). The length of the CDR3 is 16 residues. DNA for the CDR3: TGTGCCAGCGCCCTCGGAGTAACAGGCTGGAACACTGAAGCTTTCTTT. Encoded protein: CASALGVTGWNTEAFF.

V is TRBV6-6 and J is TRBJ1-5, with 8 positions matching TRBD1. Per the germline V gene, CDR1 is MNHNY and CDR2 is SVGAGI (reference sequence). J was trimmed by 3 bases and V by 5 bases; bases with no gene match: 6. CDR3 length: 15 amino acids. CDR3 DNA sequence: TGTGCCAGCAGTGCCGACAGGGGTATCAATCAGCCCCAGCATTTT. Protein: CASSADRGINQPQHF.

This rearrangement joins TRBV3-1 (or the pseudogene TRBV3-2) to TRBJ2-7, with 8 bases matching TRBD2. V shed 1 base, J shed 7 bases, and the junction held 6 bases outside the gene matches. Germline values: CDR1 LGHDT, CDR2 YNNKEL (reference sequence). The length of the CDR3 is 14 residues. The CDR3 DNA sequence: TGTGCCAGCAGCCAAGGGACTAGCCGTTGGGAGCAGTACTTC. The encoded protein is CASSQGTSRWEQYF.

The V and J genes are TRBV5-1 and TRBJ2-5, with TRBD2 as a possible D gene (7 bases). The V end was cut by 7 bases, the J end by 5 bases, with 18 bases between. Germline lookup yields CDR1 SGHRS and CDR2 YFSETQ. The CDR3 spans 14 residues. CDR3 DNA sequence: TGCGCCAGCTCAGAGGGGGGGGCCTGGGAGACCCAGTACTTC. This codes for CASSEGGAWETQYF.

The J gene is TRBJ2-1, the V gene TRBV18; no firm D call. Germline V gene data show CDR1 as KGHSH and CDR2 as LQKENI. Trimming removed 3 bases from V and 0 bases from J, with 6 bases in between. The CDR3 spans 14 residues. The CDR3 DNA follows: TGTGCCAGCTCACCGGCCATCTCCTACAATGAGCAGTTCTTC. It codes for CASSPAISYNEQFF.

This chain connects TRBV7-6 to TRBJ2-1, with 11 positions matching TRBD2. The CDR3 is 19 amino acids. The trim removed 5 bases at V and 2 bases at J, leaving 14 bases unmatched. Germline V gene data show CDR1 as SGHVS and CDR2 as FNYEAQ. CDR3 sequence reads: CASSPALAGGLLTYNEQFF. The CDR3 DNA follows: TGTGCCAGCAGCCCAGCCCTAGCGGGGGGCCTCTTAACCTACAATGAGCAGTTCTTC.

The CDR3 loop is CASSQRLAPTDTQYF. DNA for the CDR3: TGTGCCAGCTCCCAACGACTAGCCCCCACAGATACGCAGTATTTT. The gene calls are TRBV18 and TRBJ2-3; 7 bases align to TRBD2. The CDR3 runs to 15 residues. V gave up 6 bases and J gave up 2 bases; unmatched junction bases: 8. Germline CDR1 KGHSH, CDR2 LQKENI.

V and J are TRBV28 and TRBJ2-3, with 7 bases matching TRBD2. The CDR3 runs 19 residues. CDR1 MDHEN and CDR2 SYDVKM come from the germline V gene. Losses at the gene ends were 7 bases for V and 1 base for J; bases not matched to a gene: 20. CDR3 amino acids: CASTAGASGRLGGTDTQYF. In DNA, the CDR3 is TGTGCCAGCACCGCCGGGGCTAGCGGACGTCTGGGGGGCACAGATACGCAGTATTTT.

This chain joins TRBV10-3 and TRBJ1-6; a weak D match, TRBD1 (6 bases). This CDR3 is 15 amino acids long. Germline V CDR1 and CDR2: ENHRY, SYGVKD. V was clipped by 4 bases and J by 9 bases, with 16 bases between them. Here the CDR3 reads CAISGSGGAGSPLHF. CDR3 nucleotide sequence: TGTGCCATCAGTGGATCTGGGGGCGCAGGTTCACCCCTCCACTTT.

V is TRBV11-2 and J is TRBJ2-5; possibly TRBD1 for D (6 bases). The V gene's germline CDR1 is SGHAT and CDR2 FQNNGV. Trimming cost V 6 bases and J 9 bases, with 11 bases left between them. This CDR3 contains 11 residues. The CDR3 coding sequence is TGTGCCAGCAGGCAATCAGGGGCCCAGTACTTC. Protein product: CASRQSGAQYF.

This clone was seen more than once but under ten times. The DNA for the CDR3 is TGTGCCAGCAGTGAAGATGGGACAGGTGTACTAAATTCACCCCTCCACTTT. Residues: CASSEDGTGVLNSPLHF. This sequence joins TRBV2 and TRBJ1-6, with TRBD1 matching over 8 bases. Germline V gene sequence: CDR1 SNHLY, CDR2 FYNNEI. The CDR3 extends over 17 amino acids. J gave up 7 bases and V 1 base, and 9 bases lay outside the gene matches.

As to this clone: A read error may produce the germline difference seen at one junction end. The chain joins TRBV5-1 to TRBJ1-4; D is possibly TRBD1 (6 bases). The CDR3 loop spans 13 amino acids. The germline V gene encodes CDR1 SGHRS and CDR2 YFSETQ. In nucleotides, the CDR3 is TGCGCCAGCAGCGTACGGGACACCGAAAGACTGTTTTTT. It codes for CASSVRDTERLFF.

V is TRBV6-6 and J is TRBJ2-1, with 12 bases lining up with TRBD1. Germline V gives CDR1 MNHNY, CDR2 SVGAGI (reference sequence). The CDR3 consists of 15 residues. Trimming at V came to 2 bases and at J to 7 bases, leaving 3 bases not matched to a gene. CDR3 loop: CASSYPGQGANEQFF. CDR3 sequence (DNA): TGTGCCAGCAGTTACCCGGGACAGGGGGCGAATGAGCAGTTCTTC.

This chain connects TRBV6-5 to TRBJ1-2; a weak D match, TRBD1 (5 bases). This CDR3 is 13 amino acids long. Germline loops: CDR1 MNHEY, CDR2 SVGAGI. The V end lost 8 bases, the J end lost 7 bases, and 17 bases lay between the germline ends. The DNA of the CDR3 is TGTGCCAGCGGAGGGGCGGGTTCAGGTGGCTACACCTTC. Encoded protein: CASGGAGSGGYTF.

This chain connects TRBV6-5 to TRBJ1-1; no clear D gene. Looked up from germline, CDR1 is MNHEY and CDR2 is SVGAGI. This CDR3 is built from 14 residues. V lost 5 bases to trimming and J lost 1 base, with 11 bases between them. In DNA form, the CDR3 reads TGTGCCAGCAGTACCCCCCGGGAGAACACTGAAGCTTTCTTT. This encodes CASSTPRENTEAFF.

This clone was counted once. CDR3 amino acids: CASNGYGTGWTEAFF. The CDR3 coding sequence is TGTGCCAGCAACGGGTATGGGACAGGGTGGACTGAAGCTTTCTTT. V gene TRBV28 combines with J gene TRBJ1-1, with 9 nucleotides matching TRBD1. Trimming took 7 bases from V and 5 from J; bases not matched to a gene: 11. The CDR3 is 15 residues long. CDR1 is MDHEN and CDR2 is SYDVKM in the germline V gene.

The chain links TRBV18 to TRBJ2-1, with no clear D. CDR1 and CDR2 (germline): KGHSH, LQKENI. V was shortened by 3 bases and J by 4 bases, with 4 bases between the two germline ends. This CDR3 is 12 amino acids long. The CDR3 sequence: CASSPAYNEQFF. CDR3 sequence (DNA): TGTGCCAGCTCACCGGCATACAATGAGCAGTTCTTC.

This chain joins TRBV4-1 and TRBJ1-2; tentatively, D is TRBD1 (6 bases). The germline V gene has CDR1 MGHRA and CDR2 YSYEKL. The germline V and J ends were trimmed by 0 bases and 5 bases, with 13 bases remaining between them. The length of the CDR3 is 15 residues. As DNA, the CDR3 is TGCGCCAGCAGCCAAGATGGGGGGGGCCGGTATGGCTACACCTTC. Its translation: CASSQDGGGRYGYTF.

In nucleotides, the CDR3 is TGTGCCAGCAGCCAAGGCTGGACTTCAAATTCCTACAATGAGCAGTTCTTC. As protein: CASSQGWTSNSYNEQFF. The chain combines TRBV4-2 with TRBJ2-1; possibly TRBD2 for D (5 bases). CDR1 is LGHNA and CDR2 is YNFKEQ in the germline V gene. CDR3 length: 17 amino acids. Trimming removed 1 base from V and 1 base from J, with 14 bases in between.

In nucleotides, the CDR3 is TGTGCCAGCAGTGCACAATCGGGACTAGCGGGGGGCCGCTCCTACAATGAGCAGTTCTTC. This sequence encodes CASSAQSGLAGGRSYNEQFF. The V call is TRBV6-1, the J call TRBJ2-1, with 15 bases aligning to TRBD2. Germline V gene data show CDR1 as MNHNS and CDR2 as SASEGT. J lost 0 bases, V lost 4 bases, and 10 bases had no gene match. This CDR3 has 20 amino acids.

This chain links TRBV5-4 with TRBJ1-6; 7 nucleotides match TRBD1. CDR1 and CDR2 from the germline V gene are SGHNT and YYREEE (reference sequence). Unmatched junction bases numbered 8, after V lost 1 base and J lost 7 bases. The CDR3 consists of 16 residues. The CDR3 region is CASSLIQGKVNSPLHF. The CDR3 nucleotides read TGTGCCAGCAGCTTGATACAGGGGAAGGTGAATTCACCCCTCCACTTT.

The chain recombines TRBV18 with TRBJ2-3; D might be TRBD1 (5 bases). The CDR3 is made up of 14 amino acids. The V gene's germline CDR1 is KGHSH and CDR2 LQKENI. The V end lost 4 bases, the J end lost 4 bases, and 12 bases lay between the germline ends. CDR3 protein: CASSRAGSADTQYF. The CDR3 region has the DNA TGTGCCAGCTCACGGGCAGGGTCGGCAGATACGCAGTATTTT.

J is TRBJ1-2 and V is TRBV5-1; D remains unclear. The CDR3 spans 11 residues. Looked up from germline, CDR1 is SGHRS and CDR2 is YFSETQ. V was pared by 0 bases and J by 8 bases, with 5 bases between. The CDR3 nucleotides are TGCGCCAGCAGCTTGGACTTGGGCTACACCTTC. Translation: CASSLDLGYTF.

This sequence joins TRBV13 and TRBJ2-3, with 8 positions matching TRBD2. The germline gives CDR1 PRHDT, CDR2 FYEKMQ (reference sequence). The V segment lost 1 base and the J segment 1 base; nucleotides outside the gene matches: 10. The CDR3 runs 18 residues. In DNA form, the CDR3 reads TGTGCCAGCAGCTTAGAGTCCGGGGGGGTTTCAGGCACAGATACGCAGTATTTT. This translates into CASSLESGGVSGTDTQYF.

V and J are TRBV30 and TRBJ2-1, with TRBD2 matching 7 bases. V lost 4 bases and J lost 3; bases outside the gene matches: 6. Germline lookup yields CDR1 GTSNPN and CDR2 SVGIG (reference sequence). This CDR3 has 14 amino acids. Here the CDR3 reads CAWTGGNFYNEQFF. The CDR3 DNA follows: TGTGCCTGGACGGGGGGTAACTTCTACAATGAGCAGTTCTTC. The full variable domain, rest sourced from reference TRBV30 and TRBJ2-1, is SQTIHQWPATLVQPVGSPLSLECTVEGTSNPNLYWYRQAAGRGLQLLFYSVGIGQISSEVPQNLSASRPQDRQFILSSKKLLLSDSGFYLCAWTGGNFYNEQFFGPGTRLTVL.

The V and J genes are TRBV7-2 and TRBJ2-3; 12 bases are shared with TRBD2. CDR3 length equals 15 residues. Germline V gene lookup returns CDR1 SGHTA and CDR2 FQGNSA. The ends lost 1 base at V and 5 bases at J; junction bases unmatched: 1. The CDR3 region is CASSLGGLAGDTQYF. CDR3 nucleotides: TGTGCCAGCAGCTTAGGGGGACTAGCGGGAGATACGCAGTATTTT.

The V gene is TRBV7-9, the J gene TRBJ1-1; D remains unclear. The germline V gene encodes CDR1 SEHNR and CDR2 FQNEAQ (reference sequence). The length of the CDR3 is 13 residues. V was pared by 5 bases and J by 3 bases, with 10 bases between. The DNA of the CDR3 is TGTGCCAGCAGCCCTCCTTTGTACACTGAAGCTTTCTTT. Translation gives CASSPPLYTEAFF.